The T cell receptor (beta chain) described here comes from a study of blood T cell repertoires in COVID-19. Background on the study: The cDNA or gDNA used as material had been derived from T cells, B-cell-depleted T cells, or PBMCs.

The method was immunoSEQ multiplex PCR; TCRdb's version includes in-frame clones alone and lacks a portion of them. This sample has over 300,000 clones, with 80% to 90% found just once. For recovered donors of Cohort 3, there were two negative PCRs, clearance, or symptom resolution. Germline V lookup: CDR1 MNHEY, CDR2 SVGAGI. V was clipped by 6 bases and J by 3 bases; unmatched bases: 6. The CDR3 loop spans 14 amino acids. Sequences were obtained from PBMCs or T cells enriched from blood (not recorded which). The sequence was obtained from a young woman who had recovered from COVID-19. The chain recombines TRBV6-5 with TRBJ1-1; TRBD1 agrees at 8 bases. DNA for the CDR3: TGTGCCAGCAGCCGACAGGGGAAGGACACTGAAGCTTTCTTT. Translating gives CASSRQGKDTEAFF.